Shown below are 30 T cell receptor beta chains from a single sample sequenced in a study of regulatory T cells in long-lasting Graves disease. The sample's time point: persistent/refractory GD, antithyroid drugs over 5 years with positive TRAb. From PBMCs, RNA was extracted and then used to make the TCR library. Arm-PCR of CDR3 regions with iRepertoire HTBI primers generated TCR beta libraries. TCRdb re-derived calls from the multiplex PCR reads in MiXCR, one entry per CDR3 protein. The sample comprises around 460,000 distinct CDR3 sequences, about 20% of which are singletons, and around 13% rests with the top ten. This specimen consisted of peripheral blood mononuclear cells (PBMCs), obtained when the disease was refractory, from a patient treated with antithyroid drugs. The receptor set was obtained from a female donor with Graves disease.

This clonotype occurred a few times. The chain uses TRBV15 and TRBJ1-3; no firm D call. The CDR3 sequence is 13 residues long. V was shortened by 3 bases and J by 8 bases, with 11 bases between the two germline ends. The germline V gene has CDR1 LNHNV and CDR2 YYDKDF (reference sequence). In DNA, the CDR3 is TGTGCCACCAGCAGGGACTTGCGATACACCATATATTTT. Protein: CATSRDLRYTIYF.

A few counts support this clonotype. The chain has TRBV27 and TRBJ1-2, with D hard to call. The CDR3 extends over 15 amino acids. CDR1 is MNHEY, CDR2 SMNVEV, per germline (reference sequence). Trimming shortened V by 4 bases and J by 7 bases, and 19 bases separated the two germline ends. The CDR3 DNA follows: TGTGCCAGCAGTTCCCCCGGTTCGGGCTACAGTGGCTACACCTTC. Translation gives CASSSPGSGYSGYTF.

In DNA form, the CDR3 reads TGTGCCAGCACGTTCAGGGTCACGGGGGCGGGGTCTTACGAGCAGTACTTC. It specifies CASTFRVTGAGSYEQYF. The chain employs TRBV12-3 or TRBV12-4 and TRBJ2-7, with D possibly being TRBD1 or TRBD2 (6 bases each). Trimming stripped 7 bases from V and 4 bases from J, with 26 bases between. CDR3 length equals 17 residues.

This clonotype was observed a handful of times. This sequence joins TRBV6-5 and TRBJ2-5; 7 bases are shared with TRBD2. The CDR3 is made up of 18 amino acids. Germline CDR1 MNHEY, CDR2 SVGAGI. Trimming cost V 0 bases and J 2 bases; bases outside gene matches: 12. CDR3 in amino acids: CASSYSKEAGPLQETQYF. The DNA of the CDR3 is TGTGCCAGCAGTTACTCGAAGGAAGCGGGGCCGCTACAAGAGACCCAGTACTTC.

This CDR3 is CASSSPGGSSSAGELFF. For the CDR3, the DNA is TGCGCCAGCAGCTCCCCCGGGGGCTCCTCGAGTGCCGGGGAGCTGTTTTTT. The rearrangement joins TRBV5-1 to TRBJ2-2, with D possibly called TRBD1 or TRBD2 (6 bases each). The V end was cut by 3 bases, the J end by 6 bases, with 21 bases between. Germline V gene lookup returns CDR1 SGHRS and CDR2 YFSETQ. This CDR3 is 17 amino acids long.

The table lists this clonotype with a few counts. The CDR3 nucleotides read TGTGCCATCAGGCAGGAATTATCCTCTGGAAACACCATATATTTT. Translated, it gives CAIRQELSSGNTIYF. The chain couples TRBV10-3 to TRBJ1-3; D is unclear. Germline V CDR1 and CDR2: ENHRY, SYGVKD. Between the trimmed V and J ends, which lost 6 bases and 0 bases, there was a span of 12 bases. The CDR3 loop spans 15 amino acids.

This clonotype has a count of ten or more. The V call is TRBV28, the J call TRBJ2-7, with TRBD1 matching over 7 bases. The germline V gene has CDR1 MDHEN and CDR2 SYDVKM. This CDR3 is 15 amino acids long. V lost 5 bases to trimming and J lost 3 bases; unmatched junction nucleotides: 10. This chain's CDR3 is CASSLAPGQLYEQYF. The CDR3 region has the DNA TGTGCCAGCAGTCTGGCCCCGGGACAGCTCTACGAGCAGTACTTC. Complete variable domain (other parts from reference TRBV28 and TRBJ2-7): DVKVTQSSRYLVKRTGEKVFLECVQDMDHENMFWYRQDPGLGLRLIYFSYDVKMKEKGDIPEGYSVSREKKERFSLILESASTNQTSMYLCASSLAPGQLYEQYFGPGTRLTVT.

This chain links TRBV15 with TRBJ2-7, with 10 bases aligning to TRBD2. The CDR3 extends over 16 amino acids. The V gene end was trimmed by 3 bases and the J gene end by 0 bases; junction bases not matched to a gene: 5. Germline V gives CDR1 LNHNV, CDR2 YYDKDF (reference sequence). In DNA, the CDR3 is TGTGCCACCAGCAGCTATAGCGGGAGGAGCTCCTACGAGCAGTACTTC. It codes for CATSSYSGRSSYEQYF.

This clonotype was found a few times. The chain uses TRBV28 and TRBJ2-2; D may be TRBD2 (7 bases). The CDR3 totals 16 residues. V lost 2 bases and J lost 4, with 14 bases in between. CDR1 is MDHEN, CDR2 SYDVKM, per germline. CDR3 DNA sequence: TGTGCCAGCAGTTTACTGGGGGGGCAGGTCACCGGGGAGCTGTTTTTT. Translating gives CASSLLGGQVTGELFF.

V usage is TRBV5-1 and J usage is TRBJ2-1; TRBD2 aligns across 13 bases. Germline CDR1 reads SGHRS; CDR2 reads YFSETQ. V was pared by 4 bases and J by 12 bases, with 7 bases of the junction left unmatched. The CDR3 covers 14 residues. CDR3 amino acids: CASSAGTSGVVQFF. For the CDR3, the DNA is TGCGCCAGCAGCGCAGGGACTAGCGGGGTCGTGCAGTTCTTC.

This clonotype was counted between two and nine times. V is TRBV7-8 and J is TRBJ1-6; TRBD1 aligns across 10 bases. Germline trimming cut 4 bases from V and 10 bases from J; bases unmatched to any gene: 7. The CDR3 has 15 amino acids. Germline-derived CDR1 and CDR2 are SGHVS and FQNEAQ. This chain's CDR3 is CASSSTGGLGSPLHF. The CDR3 region has the DNA TGTGCCAGCAGCTCGACAGGGGGCCTGGGATCACCCCTCCACTTT.

This clonotype was observed at least ten times. V gene TRBV20-1 combines with J gene TRBJ1-5, with no clear D. The CDR3 length is 13 residues. Per the germline V gene, CDR1 is DFQATT and CDR2 is SNEGSKA (reference sequence). The CDR3 spells CSAPSSSNQPQHF. In DNA, the CDR3 is TGCAGCGCTCCCTCCTCTAGCAATCAGCCCCAGCATTTT.

This clonotype was seen repeatedly, ten times or more. The V call is TRBV28, the J call TRBJ1-5; weak D call: TRBD1 (6 bases). CDR3 size: 15 residues. The V end lost 1 base, the J end lost 5 bases, and 12 bases lay between the germline ends. The germline V gene encodes CDR1 MDHEN and CDR2 SYDVKM. The CDR3 coding sequence is TGTGCCAGCAGTTTATACAGGGAAGGGGATCAGCCCCAGCATTTT. It yields the protein CASSLYREGDQPQHF.

The chain uses TRBV19 and TRBJ2-3; 13 bases match TRBD2. The CDR3 has 16 amino acids. Germline CDR1 and CDR2: LNHDA and SQIVND (reference sequence). With 6 bases clipped from V and 1 base from J, the junction kept 4 bases outside the gene matches. The CDR3 DNA follows: TGTGCCAGTAGACCCGGACTAGCGGGAGGCACAGATACGCAGTATTTT. Translation: CASRPGLAGGTDTQYF. Based on the CDR3 plus reference TRBV19 and TRBJ2-3, the full variable domain is DGGITQSPKYLFRKEGQNVTLSCEQNLNHDAMYWYRQDPGQGLRLIYYSQIVNDFQKGDIAEGYSVSREKKESFPLTVTSAQKNPTAFYLCASRPGLAGGTDTQYFGPGTRLTVL.

In its sample, this clonotype was seen a few times. The chain employs TRBV4-1 and TRBJ1-4, with TRBD1 matching over 9 bases. The CDR3 extends over 16 amino acids. Germline values: CDR1 MGHRA, CDR2 YSYEKL. J gave up 5 bases and V 6 bases, and 10 bases lay outside the gene matches. CDR3 nucleotide sequence: TGCGCCAGCAGTCCACAGGGGGCAGTGGGAAATGAAAAACTGTTTTTT. Translating it yields CASSPQGAVGNEKLFF.

This chain uses TRBV4-2 with TRBJ1-2; TRBD1 might be the D (5 bases). Germline V gene lookup returns CDR1 LGHNA and CDR2 YNFKEQ. The CDR3 covers 15 residues. V lost 1 base, J lost 4 bases, and 13 bases lay in between. Here the CDR3 DNA reads TGTGCCAGCAGCCAAGGTCCCGGGAGGGGCTATGGCTACACCTTC. Translation: CASSQGPGRGYGYTF.

There are many counts of this clonotype. J is TRBJ1-4 and V is TRBV20-1, with D maybe TRBD1 (6 bases). Germline loops: CDR1 DFQATT, CDR2 SNEGSKA (reference sequence). V was shortened by 5 bases and J by 3 bases, with 13 bases between the two germline ends. CDR3 length equals 14 residues. In DNA, the CDR3 is TGCAGTGCTGGGGGCGGAGGGGCTAATGAAAAACTGTTTTTT. This codes for CSAGGGGANEKLFF.

This clonotype has only a few counts. J is TRBJ2-7 and V is TRBV5-8; TRBD1 is a possible D gene (5 bases). Per the germline V gene, CDR1 is SGHTS and CDR2 is YDEGEE. The CDR3 spans 16 residues. V was shortened by 0 bases and J by 7 bases, with 20 bases between the two germline ends. CDR3 DNA: TGTGCCAGCAGCTTGGCCCAAGGGGCGATATTGAGGGAGCAGTACTTC. Protein: CASSLAQGAILREQYF.

This clonotype came up many times. V and J are TRBV28 and TRBJ2-7; no firm D call. V was cut by 2 bases and J by 2 bases, with 13 bases left in between. Germline loops: CDR1 MDHEN, CDR2 SYDVKM. There are 15 residues in the CDR3. CDR3 protein: CASSLGHSQTYEQYF. The CDR3 coding sequence is TGTGCCAGCAGTTTAGGTCACTCCCAGACCTACGAGCAGTACTTC.

The table lists this clonotype with many counts. This chain links TRBV28 with TRBJ1-5; D gene ambiguous. Germline loops: CDR1 MDHEN, CDR2 SYDVKM. V lost 7 bases, J lost 3 bases, and 10 bases lay in between. CDR3 length equals 13 residues. CDR3 residues: CASIQSPNQPQHF. The CDR3 DNA is TGTGCCAGCATCCAATCCCCCAATCAGCCCCAGCATTTT. The variable domain in full, with the rest retrieved from reference TRBV28 and TRBJ1-5, is DVKVTQSSRYLVKRTGEKVFLECVQDMDHENMFWYRQDPGLGLRLIYFSYDVKMKEKGDIPEGYSVSREKKERFSLILESASTNQTSMYLCASIQSPNQPQHFGDGTRLSIL.

Concerning this clonotype itself: Relative to the germline gene, one junction end is altered; a read error may explain this. The V call is TRBV20-1, the J call TRBJ1-2; maybe TRBD1 (6 bases). Germline assignment: CDR1 DFQATT and CDR2 SNEGSKA (reference sequence). The CDR3 sequence is 12 residues long. This CDR3 is CRAMAGDYGYTF. CDR3 sequence (DNA): TGCAGAGCTATGGCAGGGGACTATGGCTACACCTTC.

V and J are TRBV3-1 and TRBJ1-5; possibly TRBD1 for D (5 bases). The CDR3 sequence is 16 residues long. The germline V and J ends were trimmed by 1 base and 3 bases, with 13 bases remaining between them. Germline V lookup: CDR1 LGHDT, CDR2 YNNKEL (reference sequence). CDR3 in amino acids: CASSQGFRDDNQPQHF. CDR3 nucleotide sequence: TGTGCCAGCAGCCAAGGGTTCAGGGACGACAATCAGCCCCAGCATTTT.

V is TRBV11-3 and J is TRBJ2-1, with TRBD2 matching 14 bases. The CDR3 has 16 residues. Germline assignment: CDR1 SGHNT and CDR2 YENEEA. V lost 4 bases and J lost 8; bases outside the gene matches: 7. In DNA, the CDR3 is TGTGCCAGCAGCTCGGAGACTAGCGGGAGGGCCCATGAGCAGTTCTTC. Translation: CASSSETSGRAHEQFF. The full variable domain, in which reference TRBV11-3 and TRBJ2-1 provide the parts outside the CDR3, is EAGVVQSPRYKIIEKKQPVAFWCNPISGHNTLYWYLQNLGQGPELLIRYENEEAVDDSQLPKDRFSAERLKGVDSTLKIQPAELGDSAVYLCASSSETSGRAHEQFFGPGTRLTVL.

The V gene is TRBV6-5, the J gene TRBJ1-1; D may be TRBD1 (5 bases). The V gene's germline CDR1 is MNHEY and CDR2 SVGAGI. V was shortened by 2 bases and J by 4 bases, with 8 bases between the two germline ends. The CDR3 is 13 residues long. The CDR3 reads CASSYRGSTEAFF. In DNA form, the CDR3 reads TGTGCCAGCAGTTACAGGGGTTCCACTGAAGCTTTCTTT.

The chain has TRBV28 and TRBJ2-7, with D possibly called TRBD1 or TRBD2 (7 bases each). Germline V lookup: CDR1 MDHEN, CDR2 SYDVKM. V gave up 2 bases and J gave up 4 bases, with 27 bases separating them. The CDR3 length is 19 residues. CDR3 sequence reads: CASSLAKRGGRGFKYEQYF. CDR3 coding DNA: TGTGCCAGCAGTTTAGCTAAGCGCGGGGGCAGGGGGTTTAAGTACGAGCAGTACTTC.

Turning to this clonotype: One end of the junction fails to match germline, which may point to a read error. V gene TRBV28 combines with J gene TRBJ1-1, with 8 bases fitting TRBD1. There are 15 residues in the CDR3. Germline V gene lookup returns CDR1 MDHEN and CDR2 SYDVKM. For the CDR3, the DNA is TGTGCCGGCAGTTTCGATCAGGGGGCAGGCACTGAAGCTTTCTTT. Residues: CAGSFDQGAGTEAFF.

V gene TRBV7-2 combines with J gene TRBJ1-2; D is perhaps TRBD1 (5 bases). The CDR3 runs 15 residues. Germline-derived CDR1 and CDR2 are SGHTA and FQGNSA. Trimming left V 5 bases short and J 0 bases short, with 13 bases between. Here the CDR3 reads CASSPRQIPNYGYTF. The CDR3 DNA reads as TGTGCCAGCAGCCCCAGACAGATACCTAACTATGGCTACACCTTC.

The table lists this clonotype with a few counts. This chain links TRBV6-9 with TRBJ1-1; D uncertain. The CDR3 sequence is 14 residues long. In germline, CDR1 is MNHGY, CDR2 SVAAGI. Trimming left V 4 bases short and J 2 bases short, with 11 bases between. CDR3 DNA sequence: TGTGCCAGCAGTTCCCCCTATCGAAACACTGAAGCTTTCTTT. Amino acids: CASSSPYRNTEAFF.

This clonotype showed up just once. This chain links TRBV4-1 with TRBJ1-1; 8 bases fit TRBD1. Germline CDR1 is MGHRA and CDR2 is YSYEKL. This CDR3 comprises 17 residues. J lost 5 bases, V lost 2 bases, and 13 bases had no gene match. The CDR3 sequence is CASSQLLTGVDRTEAFF. The CDR3, as DNA: TGCGCCAGCAGCCAACTGCTGACAGGGGTTGACCGGACTGAAGCTTTCTTT.

This clonotype was picked up a small number of times. The chain employs TRBV7-2 and TRBJ2-3, with D unclear. The CDR3 covers 15 residues. V lost 1 base, J lost 0 bases, and 8 bases lay in between. Germline assignment: CDR1 SGHTA and CDR2 FQGNSA. CDR3 in amino acids: CASSLVRPSTDTQYF. DNA for the CDR3: TGTGCCAGCAGCTTAGTGCGGCCAAGCACAGATACGCAGTATTTT.